This T cell receptor beta chain is drawn from a study of T cell clones after liver transplantation. The overall study: Blood was drawn pre-transplant, before withdrawal, and after full or failed withdrawal.

CD3+CD4+ and CD3+CD8+ cells were FACS-sorted from thawed unstimulated PBMCs. This clone was seen more than once but under ten times. Its antigen remains unknown. Profiling relied on immunoSEQ multiplex PCR, and the TCRdb table lists in-frame clones only, not all of them. This table holds over 15,000 clones, 80% to 90% found once. Study-wide results and caveats: In two subjects, few donor cells limited the measurable donor-reactive repertoire. Post-transplant, graft-donor-reactive CD4 TCRbeta sequences in blood dropped significantly in most of the 8 subjects.

The CDR3 runs to 17 residues. The V gene lost 6 bases and the J gene lost 1 base, with 18 bases spanning the gap. Germline CDR1 SEHNR, CDR2 FQNEAQ (reference sequence). Material: CD8+ T cells from blood, obtained about 46 months after liver transplant. This rearrangement joins TRBV7-9 to TRBJ2-2; TRBD1 is a possible D gene (7 bases). The origin of this receptor is a human patient who received a liver transplant. Some T cells may originate from the graft donor. The CDR3 loop reads CASSLRGTVKNTGELFF. In DNA, the CDR3 is TGTGCCAGCAGTCTCCGCGGGACAGTGAAGAACACCGGGGAGCTGTTTTTT.